These 27 T cell receptor beta chains were all obtained from the same sample, sequenced in a study of T cell changes during pregnancy in multiple sclerosis. Measured with immunoSEQ multiplex PCR; TCRdb has only the in-frame clones, and not every one. This table has fewer than 35,000 clones, roughly nine tenths appearing once. Sequences were derived from CD8+ T cells from peripheral blood mononuclear cells, sampled in the second trimester of pregnancy. The receptors come from a female donor with multiple sclerosis, enrolled in a pregnancy study.

J is TRBJ2-1 and V is TRBV4-3; tentatively, D is TRBD1 (6 bases). In germline, CDR1 is LGHNA, CDR2 YSLEER. Trimming removed 1 base from V and 8 bases from J, with 15 bases in between. The CDR3 sequence is 15 residues long. CDR3 loop: CASSQGYRAGDEQFF. The CDR3 nucleotides read TGCGCCAGCAGCCAAGGGTACAGGGCTGGGGATGAGCAGTTCTTC.

J is TRBJ2-1 and V is TRBV7-9, with TRBD2 matching over 10 bases. CDR3 length equals 16 residues. The junction had 13 bases not matched to a gene; V was cut back by 5 bases and J by 9 bases. The germline gives CDR1 SEHNR, CDR2 FQNEAQ (reference sequence). CDR3 coding DNA: TGTGCCAGCAGCGCCTTGGGGTCTAGCGGGAGTGCTGAGCAGTTCTTC. This gives the protein CASSALGSSGSAEQFF.

The chain is built from TRBV4-1 and TRBJ1-5; D remains unclear. V was trimmed by 4 bases and J by 5 bases, leaving 15 bases between them. CDR1 is MGHRA and CDR2 is YSYEKL in the germline V gene. The CDR3 has 15 residues. The CDR3 loop is CASSLVAGAYQPQHF. The CDR3 nucleotides read TGCGCCAGCAGCCTCGTCGCGGGAGCTTATCAGCCCCAGCATTTT.

The chain uses TRBV4-2 and TRBJ2-2, with a weak D call TRBD2 (6 bases). CDR1 is LGHNA, CDR2 YNFKEQ, per germline. The CDR3 extends over 14 amino acids. V lost 7 bases and J lost 7, with 16 bases in between. The CDR3 region is CASTSSEEGGELFF. The CDR3 coding sequence is TGTGCCAGCACCTCTAGCGAGGAGGGCGGGGAGCTGTTTTTT.

The chain uses TRBV4-1 and TRBJ2-7, with D perhaps matching TRBD1 (5 bases). CDR1 and CDR2 (germline): MGHRA, YSYEKL. The CDR3 consists of 16 residues. Trimming took off 4 bases at V and 1 base at J, with 17 bases between the two ends. CDR3 nucleotide sequence: TGCGCCAGCAGCCCCTTGGGGCAAAAACCTTCCTACGAGCAGTACTTC. Residues: CASSPLGQKPSYEQYF.

The rearrangement uses TRBV9 and TRBJ2-1, with 14 positions matching TRBD2. The germline gives CDR1 SGDLS, CDR2 YYNGEE. Unmatched junction bases numbered 3, after V lost 3 bases and J lost 4 bases. CDR3 size: 16 residues. The CDR3 here is CASSAGLAGDYNEQFF. In DNA, the CDR3 is TGTGCCAGCAGCGCGGGACTAGCGGGAGATTACAATGAGCAGTTCTTC.

The chain recombines TRBV5-4 with TRBJ1-1; D gene unclear. The length of the CDR3 is 12 residues. Trimming cost V 4 bases and J 0 bases, with 4 bases left between them. Germline-derived CDR1 and CDR2 are SGHNT and YYREEE (reference sequence). The CDR3 loop reads CASSIVNTEAFF. CDR3 coding DNA: TGTGCCAGCAGCATCGTGAACACTGAAGCTTTCTTT.

V and J are TRBV10-3 and TRBJ1-2, with 11 bases lining up with TRBD1. CDR1 is ENHRY, CDR2 SYGVKD, per germline. The CDR3 has 17 residues. V trimming: 0 bases; J trimming: 6 bases; junction bases outside the gene matches: 9. CDR3 DNA: TGTGCCATCAGTGAGTCATATGCGGGACAGGGGGGAAATGGCTACACCTTC. Translating gives CAISESYAGQGGNGYTF.

The chain combines TRBV6-6 with TRBJ2-3; D is unclear. Deletions cut 6 bases from V and 4 bases from J, with 11 bases between. CDR1 MNHNY and CDR2 SVGAGI come from the germline V gene (reference sequence). CDR3 length equals 13 residues. The CDR3 DNA sequence: TGTGCCAGCAGCGGTATGGTTGCAGATACGCAGTATTTT. This translates into CASSGMVADTQYF.

This clone was picked up many times. The V and J genes are TRBV28 and TRBJ2-2; the match to TRBD2 covers 9 bases. The J segment lost 6 bases and the V segment lost 6 bases, leaving 8 bases of the junction unmatched. CDR1 and CDR2 from the germline V gene are MDHEN and SYDVKM. This CDR3 is built from 15 residues. CDR3 in DNA: TGTGCCAGCAGGAAACCTAGCGGGATCCCCGGGGAGCTGTTTTTT. Translation gives CASRKPSGIPGELFF.

The CDR3 DNA reads as TGTGCCAGCCGCCCAACAGGGGGGGGATCTGGAAACACCATATATTTT. The encoded protein is CASRPTGGGSGNTIYF. The gene calls are TRBV28 and TRBJ1-3, with 8 positions matching TRBD1. Germline trimming cut 8 bases from V and 1 base from J; bases unmatched to any gene: 10. Per the germline V gene, CDR1 is MDHEN and CDR2 is SYDVKM. CDR3 length equals 16 residues.

The J gene is TRBJ2-5, the V gene TRBV2; the D is unclear. The CDR3 has 14 residues. The V gene lost 9 bases and the J gene lost 1 base, with 15 bases spanning the gap. Germline CDR1 is SNHLY and CDR2 is FYNNEI. The CDR3: CARGIVDTQETQYF. The CDR3 DNA is TGTGCCAGAGGAATAGTTGACACCCAAGAGACCCAGTACTTC.

CDR3 in amino acids: CASSPRTSGPEQFF. DNA of the CDR3: TGTGCCAGCAGCCCCCGGACTAGCGGGCCCGAGCAGTTCTTC. The rearrangement joins TRBV13 to TRBJ2-1; 11 nucleotides agree with TRBD2. This CDR3 region has 14 residues. V lost 5 bases to trimming and J lost 10 bases; unmatched junction nucleotides: 7. Germline CDR1 PRHDT, CDR2 FYEKMQ (reference sequence). The entire variable domain, with the rest obtained from reference TRBV13 and TRBJ2-1, is as follows: AAGVIQSPRHLIKEKRETATLKCYPIPRHDTVYWYQQGPGQDPQFLISFYEKMQSDKGSIPDRFSAQQFSDYHSELNMSSLELGDSALYFCASSPRTSGPEQFFGPGTRLTVL.

This chain connects TRBV12-5 to TRBJ2-6; tentatively, D is TRBD1 (5 bases). V was pared by 5 bases and J by 0 bases, with 17 bases between. CDR1 is LGHNT and CDR2 is FRNRAP in the germline V gene. The CDR3 has 18 amino acids. This CDR3 is CASGPREGDRSGANVLTF. The CDR3 coding sequence is TGTGCTAGTGGTCCCCGTGAAGGGGATCGCTCTGGGGCCAACGTCCTGACTTTC.

CDR3 DNA sequence: TGCGCCAGCAGCTATACTAGTAACACCGGGGAGCTGTTTTTT. Protein: CASSYTSNTGELFF. The rearrangement links TRBV5-1 to TRBJ2-2, with D possibly matching TRBD2 (5 bases). Germline CDR1 SGHRS, CDR2 YFSETQ. The V and J ends lost 3 bases and 2 bases respectively, with 8 bases between them. The length of the CDR3 is 14 residues. The variable domain in full, with the rest retrieved from reference TRBV5-1 and TRBJ2-2, is KAGVTQTPRYLIKTRGQQVTLSCSPISGHRSVSWYQQTPGQGLQFLFEYFSETQRNKGNFPGRFSGRQFSNSRSEMNVSTLELGDSALYLCASSYTSNTGELFFGEGSRLTVL.

The chain is built from TRBV2 and TRBJ2-7; 10 nucleotides agree with TRBD2. The CDR3 contains 16 residues. The V and J ends lost 3 bases and 1 base, in that order; junction bases with no gene match: 6. CDR1 is SNHLY and CDR2 is FYNNEI in the germline V gene. CDR3 sequence (DNA): TGTGCCAGCAGTGAGGGGCCTAGCGGGAGTTCCTACGAGCAGTACTTC. Its translation: CASSEGPSGSSYEQYF.

The chain couples TRBV7-2 to TRBJ1-2; D is unclear. The CDR3 extends over 15 amino acids. V shed 2 bases and J shed 6 bases, with 16 bases lying between them. Germline V lookup: CDR1 SGHTA, CDR2 FQGNSA. The CDR3 nucleotides are TGTGCCAGCAGCTTAAGTCCGGGTTTCGGTGATGGCTACACCTTC. Translation: CASSLSPGFGDGYTF.

This clone was seen just once. The CDR3 sequence: CATKEFGGTYNEQFF. The CDR3 DNA follows: TGTGCCACCAAGGAGTTCGGGGGGACCTACAATGAGCAGTTCTTC. The chain carries TRBV15 and TRBJ2-1; 7 bases line up with TRBD2. Germline loops: CDR1 LNHNV, CDR2 YYDKDF (reference sequence). The J segment lost 2 bases and the V segment lost 7 bases, leaving 8 bases of the junction unmatched. The CDR3 totals 15 residues. Together with reference TRBV15 and TRBJ2-1, the CDR3 gives the full variable domain: DAMVIQNPRYQVTQFGKPVTLSCSQTLNHNVMYWYQQKSSQAPKLLFHYYDKDFNNEADTPDNFQSRRPNTSFCFLDIRSPGLGDTAMYLCATKEFGGTYNEQFFGPGTRLTVL.

The V gene is TRBV27, the J gene TRBJ2-7, with 8 nucleotides matching TRBD2. The length of the CDR3 is 15 residues. V dropped 5 bases and J dropped 6; count of bases not matched to a gene: 12. The germline V gene has CDR1 MNHEY and CDR2 SMNVEV (reference sequence). The CDR3 DNA reads as TGTGCCAGCAGTCCGTCCGGGATAGCGGGAATCGAGCAGTACTTC. It encodes CASSPSGIAGIEQYF.

The gene calls are TRBV19 and TRBJ2-2; no clear D. The CDR3 has 13 residues. V lost 9 bases and J 4 bases, leaving 12 bases between the germline ends. Germline CDR1 is LNHDA and CDR2 is SQIVND (reference sequence). Written as DNA, the CDR3 is TGTGCCAGCCTGATTCGCGGCACCGGGGAGCTGTTTTTT. It specifies CASLIRGTGELFF.

The chain joins TRBV7-2 to TRBJ1-1; D may be TRBD1 (5 bases). Germline V CDR1 and CDR2: SGHTA, FQGNSA. This CDR3 contains 17 residues. Trimming removed 5 bases at V and 2 bases at J, with 21 bases between. The CDR3 spells CASSPLRRGSLNTEAFF. CDR3 nucleotides: TGTGCCAGCAGCCCTCTCCGCCGGGGGTCCCTCAACACTGAAGCTTTCTTT.

The chain employs TRBV7-8 and TRBJ2-1; no firm D call. The length of the CDR3 is 11 residues. V was trimmed by 5 bases and J by 6 bases, leaving 5 bases between them. Germline V lookup: CDR1 SGHVS, CDR2 FQNEAQ. For the CDR3, the DNA is TGTGCCAGCAGCGGGCTCAATGAGCAGTTCTTC. As protein: CASSGLNEQFF.

This sequence joins TRBV19 and TRBJ1-1, with 9 nucleotides matching TRBD1. Trimming at V came to 8 bases and at J to 7 bases, leaving 8 bases not matched to a gene. The CDR3 loop spans 13 amino acids. In germline, CDR1 is LNHDA, CDR2 SQIVND (reference sequence). The CDR3 DNA reads TGTGCCAGTCTCGGACAGGGGATGGTTGAAGCTTTCTTT. This gives the protein CASLGQGMVEAFF. The full variable domain, with the rest looked up from reference TRBV19 and TRBJ1-1, is DGGITQSPKYLFRKEGQNVTLSCEQNLNHDAMYWYRQDPGQGLRLIYYSQIVNDFQKGDIAEGYSVSREKKESFPLTVTSAQKNPTAFYLCASLGQGMVEAFFGQGTRLTVV.

The V call is TRBV11-2, the J call TRBJ2-3, with TRBD2 identical over 11 bases. Looked up from germline, CDR1 is SGHAT and CDR2 is FQNNGV. The V segment lost 4 bases and the J segment 10 bases; nucleotides outside the gene matches: 16. The CDR3 covers 17 residues. CDR3 in DNA: TGTGCCAGCAGCTCGGGGCGAAATTTAGCGGGAGGGCAAGCGCAGTATTTT. Its protein is CASSSGRNLAGGQAQYF.

The chain recombines TRBV5-4 with TRBJ2-3; possibly TRBD2 for D (5 bases). Germline CDR1 SGHNT, CDR2 YYREEE (reference sequence). The CDR3 runs 13 residues. The V and J ends lost 3 bases and 5 bases respectively, with 10 bases between them. CDR3: CASSYGGGDTQYF. The DNA for the CDR3 is TGTGCCAGCAGCTACGGAGGTGGAGATACGCAGTATTTT.

A few counts support this clone. This chain uses TRBV13 with TRBJ1-3, with 7 bases aligning to TRBD1. This CDR3 comprises 14 residues. V lost 0 bases to trimming and J lost 8 bases; unmatched junction nucleotides: 4. CDR1 is PRHDT, CDR2 FYEKMQ, per germline (reference sequence). In DNA, the CDR3 is TGTGCCAGCAGCTTAGGGACAGGGTTTGACACCATATATTTT. It translates to CASSLGTGFDTIYF.

The chain uses TRBV15 and TRBJ2-5; TRBD2 aligns across 7 bases. V trimming: 3 bases; J trimming: 5 bases; junction bases outside the gene matches: 9. Germline CDR1 reads LNHNV; CDR2 reads YYDKDF (reference sequence). The length of the CDR3 is 15 residues. The CDR3 DNA is TGTGCCACCAGCAGGGATGGGGGGGGAGGGGAGACCCAGTACTTC. Encoded protein: CATSRDGGGGETQYF.